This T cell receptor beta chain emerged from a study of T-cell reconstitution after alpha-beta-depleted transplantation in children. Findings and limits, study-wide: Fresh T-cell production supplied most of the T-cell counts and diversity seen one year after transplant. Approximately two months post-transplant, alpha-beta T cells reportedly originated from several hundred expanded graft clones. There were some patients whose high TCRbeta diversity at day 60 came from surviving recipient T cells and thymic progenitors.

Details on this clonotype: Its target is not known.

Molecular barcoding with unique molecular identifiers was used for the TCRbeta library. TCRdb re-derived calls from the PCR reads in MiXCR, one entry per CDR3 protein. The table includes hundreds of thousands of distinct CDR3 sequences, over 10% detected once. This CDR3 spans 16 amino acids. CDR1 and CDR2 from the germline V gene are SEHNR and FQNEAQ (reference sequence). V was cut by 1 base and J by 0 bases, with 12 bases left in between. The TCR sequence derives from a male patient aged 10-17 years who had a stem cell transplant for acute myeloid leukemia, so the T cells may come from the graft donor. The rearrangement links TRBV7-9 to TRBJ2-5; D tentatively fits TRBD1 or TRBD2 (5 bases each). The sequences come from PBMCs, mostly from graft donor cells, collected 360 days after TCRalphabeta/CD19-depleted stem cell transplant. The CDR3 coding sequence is TGTGCCAGCAGCTTAGTAATCGGGGCCAACCAAGAGACCCAGTACTTC. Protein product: CASSLVIGANQETQYF.